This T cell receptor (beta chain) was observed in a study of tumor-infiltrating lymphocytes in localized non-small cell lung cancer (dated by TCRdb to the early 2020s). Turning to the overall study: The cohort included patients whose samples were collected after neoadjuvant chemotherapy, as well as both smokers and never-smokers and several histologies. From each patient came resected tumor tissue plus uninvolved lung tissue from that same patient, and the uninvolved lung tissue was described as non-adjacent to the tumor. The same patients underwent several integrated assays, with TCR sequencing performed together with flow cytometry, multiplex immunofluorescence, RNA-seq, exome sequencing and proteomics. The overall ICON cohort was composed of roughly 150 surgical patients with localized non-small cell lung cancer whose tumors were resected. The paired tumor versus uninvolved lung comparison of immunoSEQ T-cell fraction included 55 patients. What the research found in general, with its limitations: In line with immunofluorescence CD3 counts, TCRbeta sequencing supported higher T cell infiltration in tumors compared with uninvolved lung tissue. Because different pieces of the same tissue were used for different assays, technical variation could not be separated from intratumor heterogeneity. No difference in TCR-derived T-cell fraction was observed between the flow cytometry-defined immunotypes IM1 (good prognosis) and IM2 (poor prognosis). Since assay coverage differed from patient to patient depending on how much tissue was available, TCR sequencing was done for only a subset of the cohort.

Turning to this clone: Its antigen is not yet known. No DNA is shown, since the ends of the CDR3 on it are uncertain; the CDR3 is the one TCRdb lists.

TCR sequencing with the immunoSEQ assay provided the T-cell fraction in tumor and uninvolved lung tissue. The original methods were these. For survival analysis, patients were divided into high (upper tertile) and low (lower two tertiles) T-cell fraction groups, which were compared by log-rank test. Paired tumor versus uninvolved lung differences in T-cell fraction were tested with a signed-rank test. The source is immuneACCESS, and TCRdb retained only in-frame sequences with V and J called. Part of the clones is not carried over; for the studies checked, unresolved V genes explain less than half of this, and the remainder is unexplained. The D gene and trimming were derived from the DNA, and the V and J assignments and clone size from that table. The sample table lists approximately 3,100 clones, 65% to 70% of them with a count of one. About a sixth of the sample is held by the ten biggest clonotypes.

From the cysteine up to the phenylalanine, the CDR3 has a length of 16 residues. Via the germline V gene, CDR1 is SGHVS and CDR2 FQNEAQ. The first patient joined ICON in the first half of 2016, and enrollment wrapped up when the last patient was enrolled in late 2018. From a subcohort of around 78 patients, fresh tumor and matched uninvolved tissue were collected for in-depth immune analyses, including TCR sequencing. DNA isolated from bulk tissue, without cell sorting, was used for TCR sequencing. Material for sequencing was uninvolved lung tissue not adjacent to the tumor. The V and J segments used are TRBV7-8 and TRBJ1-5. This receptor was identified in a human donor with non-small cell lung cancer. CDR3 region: CASSSSGVNSNQPQHF.